The source of this T cell receptor (beta chain) is a study of cytomegalovirus exposure and HLA in healthy donors (dated by TCRdb to 2017 to 2019). For the study in its entirety: According to an earlier analysis of several hundred of the donors, about 170 million T cells yielded 90 million to 130 million unique TCR beta sequences and approximately 300 Gb of sequence data. Typing coverage varied by locus: roughly 620-640 donors for A, B, C, DRB1 and DQB1; approximately 500 for DQA1; over 600 for DPA1; more than 450 for DPB1. The later analysis used no new phenotypic data to find candidate immune exposures, relying instead on TCR beta sequences and their occurrence across donors. A separate validation cohort of roughly 120 different subjects was used in addition to the roughly 640-subject first cohort. A later genetic analysis took genome-wide SNP genotypes for 398 of the 666 donors and used that subset as a discovery cohort. Across around 400 genotyped donors of the cohort, an average of about 240,000 unique TCR beta nucleotide sequences per donor were sequenced, and around 19% of those sequences were non-productive. A later analysis re-analyzed previously published TCR beta repertoires from about 730 donors and added high-resolution HLA genotyping to study TCR occurrence patterns. Every discovery cohort repertoire had been produced on one sequencing platform. The study combined high-throughput TCR immunosequencing, statistical association of individual TCRs with disease status, and machine learning to predict cytomegalovirus infection status. Donor age, sex, ethnicity and CMV serostatus were compiled alongside the repertoire data. The genetic ancestry cluster associated with self-reported Caucasian donors included over 80% of the 398 genotyped donors. An earlier analysis of around 540 of the donors applied high-throughput TCR beta sequencing to assess whether each TCR beta V gene segment acted as functional or pseudogenic. Several DR-DQ haplotypes were treated as single units for association and clustering because of strong linkage in the cohort. The study used immunosequencing to profile the T cell repertoires of 670 or so subjects and linked those repertoires to cytomegalovirus serostatus. Around 320 gigabases of sequencing data and around 87 million unique TCR sequences were included in an early release covering 550 to 650 HLA-typed donors. HLA typing covered class I and class II loci at four-digit resolution. The study aimed to test whether signatures of past pathogen exposure could be identified by cataloging public T cell receptors. Study-wide findings and limitations: A later analysis found that HLA-associated TCR beta chains were more clonally expanded and had lower generation probabilities than equally common non-associated chains. The 87-base-pair reads could not distinguish some IMGT-functional V segments, including TRBV6-2 and TRBV6-3, so those segments were excluded. In a later analysis, TCR association rates were found to vary across HLA loci, with the most associated TCRs seen for DRB1 alleles and the fewest for HLA-C alleles. Cytomegalovirus status was reported to be diagnosed by the classifier with high specificity and sensitivity in both the original and validation cohorts. According to a later genetic analysis, donors in an Asian-associated ancestry cluster had fewer N-insertions in productive TCRs than the approximately 650-donor mean. Because some donors lacked HLA typing at each locus, the association tests relied only on the typed subset. According to a later analysis, most CMV-associated TCR beta chains appeared to be HLA-restricted, and the HLA associations seemed to be driven largely by CMV exposure. Across donors, most TCR sequences were observed very rarely, whereas some public TCRs were present in many individuals. A group of highly shared sequence variants was considered likely to be a technical artifact of the sequencing pipeline. Linkage disequilibrium might explain the correlated functional status among segregating V segments, but an unknown experimental factor could not be excluded. Because counts were too low, about 17 rarely observed V segments, including chromosome 9 orphons, were excluded from the earlier analysis of several hundred of the donors. Broadly in line with IMGT annotations, most TCR beta V segments showed up in productive rearrangements about 87% or about 30% of the time in an earlier analysis of about 500 of the donors. When HLA alleles, especially DR and DQ, strongly co-occurred, attributing TCR associations to individual alleles was difficult. According to the authors, the approach could potentially be generalized to other disease states and immunological phenotypes. A later analysis associated about 17,000 TCR beta sequences with specific HLA alleles at a false discovery rate of 0.05. V-gene and J-gene trimming of TCR beta chains was associated with a missense DCLRE1C variant in a later genetic analysis, and the association was replicated in an independent cohort. Only TCR beta chains were sequenced in this cohort, and the absence of alpha or paired-chain data limited detectable features. The study listed 164 TCR beta chains as associated with cytomegalovirus. The presence/absence analyses assumed that sequencing depth was roughly uniform across donors, and that assumption may not be true. According to a later analysis, parvovirus B19, influenza, CMV and Epstein-Barr virus appeared linked to several top co-occurrence clusters. A further reported finding was that TCR beta sequences accurately predicted the HLA-A and HLA-B alleles for most subjects in the first cohort. In vitro tests confirmed that a few of the cytomegalovirus-associated TCR beta chains recognize cytomegalovirus antigens. Immune exposure information for the cohort was limited to CMV serostatus.

The CDR3, from cysteine to phenylalanine, totals 14 residues. The kept DNA is CDR3 alone, 42 bases in frame from the first base. V sheds 4 bases and J sheds 10 bases, leaving 18 bases between their ends. CDR1 and CDR2 are read off the germline V gene as SGDLS and YYNGEE. The sample holds many counts of this clone. This receptor's antigen is unknown. No much larger clone exists at a distance of one base, and base qualities are not known. Libraries were made using the immunoSEQ multiplex PCR assay. A mixture of 60 forward primers for TCR Vbeta segments and 13 reverse primers for TCR Jbeta segments was used in the multiplex PCR. The CDR3 region of rearranged TCR beta genes was amplified from genomic DNA with a multiplex PCR assay. The Illumina HiSeq System was used to sequence the amplified TCR beta libraries as 87-base-pair reads. The authors processed their data as follows. Across the roughly 600 repertoires, a later analysis counted tens of millions of unique TCR beta chains, approximately 10 million of which were shared by at least two donors. To remove PCR and sequencing errors, raw reads were error-corrected and collapsed into unique sequences using a nearest-neighbor algorithm that merged closely related sequences. CDR3 sequences were aligned to IMGT reference sequences to assign V, D and J gene segments. For a sequence to be retained, at least a six-nucleotide match to both a V gene segment and a J gene segment was required. Rearrangements were called productive when the CDR3 lacked stop codons and stayed in frame with V and J; all others were non-productive. CDR3 was defined by IMGT convention, running from the second conserved V-encoded cysteine to the conserved J-encoded phenylalanine. Sequences without an unambiguous match to a single V gene segment were excluded from the earlier analysis of almost 600 of the donors. An earlier analysis of 550 to 650 of the donors classified V segments as functional when productive rearrangements were above 56.7% and as segregating when the standard deviation between donors was above 5%. A statistical classification framework was built to diagnose cytomegalovirus status from the catalog of TCR beta chain sequences. In a later analysis, V and J genes were assigned by comparing TCR nucleotide sequences against IMGT/GENE-DB human TR gene sequences. Using the TCRdist pipeline, a later analysis assigned CDR3 sequences along with most-parsimonious VDJ recombination scenarios. In a later analysis, every TCR beta chain was defined by the combination of its CDR3 amino acid sequence and its V-gene family, and reads without a unique V-gene family were dropped. In a later analysis, 550 to 650 highly shared, low-generation-probability nucleotide sequences were removed to address suspected cross-contamination and a sequencing artifact. A later analysis calculated a clonal expansion index for each public chain from normalized within-repertoire ranks of inferred template counts. Generation probabilities in a later analysis came from a VDJ recombination model fitted to out-of-frame rearrangements, and those results were checked against IGoR. Hypergeometric tests were used in a later analysis to score TCR-TCR, TCR-HLA and TCR-CMV co-occurrence, with a repertoire-size bias correction applied to the TCR pairs. A later analysis estimated false discovery rates by permuting HLA or CMV assignments 20 times. A later analysis grouped co-occurring TCRs with DBSCAN, adding TCRdist sequence similarity when clustering within HLA-allele-positive subsets. For co-occurrence clustering, repertoires with fewer than 30,000 or more than 120,000 public chains were excluded, along with about five repertoires with anomalous nucleotide sharing. The table comes from immuneACCESS by way of TCRdb, which keeps in-frame sequences with V and J called. Part of the clones is missing from these tables; in studies checked, under half for an unresolved V gene and the rest for unknown reasons. V and J calls plus clone size are reproduced from that table; the DNA served to infer D and trimming. This sample holds roughly 100,000 clones; approximately 64% were observed only once. The biggest ten clones account for approximately 4.3% of the sample.

The cohort was made up of roughly 670 healthy bone marrow donors. Cohort members were all nominally healthy when sampled, although unrecorded immune exposures were likely present. Of the 700 or so cohort members, around 290 had a positive CMV serostatus and approximately 370 had a negative one, while no CMV serostatus was recorded for the donor. A peripheral blood sample was provided by each donor, and peripheral blood mononuclear cells were used for TCR beta sequencing. Genomic DNA was extracted from the blood cell samples with the Qiagen DNeasy Blood Extraction Kit. The sequence was obtained from a human donor in good health. Recombination connected TRBV9 to TRBJ2-1, and possibly TRBD2, on 6 matching bases. Input material: PBMCs. In nucleotide form, the sequence is TGTGCCAGCAGCATCATGGGGACTGAGGAAGAGCAGTTCTTC. The resulting protein is CASSIMGTEEEQFF.